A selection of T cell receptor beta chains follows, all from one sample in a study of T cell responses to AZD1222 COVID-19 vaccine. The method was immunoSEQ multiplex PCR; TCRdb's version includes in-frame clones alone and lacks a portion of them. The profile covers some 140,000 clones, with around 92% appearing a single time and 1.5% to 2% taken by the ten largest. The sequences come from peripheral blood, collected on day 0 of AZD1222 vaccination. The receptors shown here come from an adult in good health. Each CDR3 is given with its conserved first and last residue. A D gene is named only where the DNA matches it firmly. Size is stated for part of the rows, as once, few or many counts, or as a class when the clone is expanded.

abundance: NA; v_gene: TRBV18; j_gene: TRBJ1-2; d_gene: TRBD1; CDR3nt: TGTGCCAGCTTCCGACAGGGGGCAGCCCCAGGCTACACCTTC; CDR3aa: CASFRQGAAPGYTF
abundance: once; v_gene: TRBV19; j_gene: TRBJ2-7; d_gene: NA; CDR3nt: TGTGCCAGTAGTATATCGGGGGTTCCCTACGAGCAGTACTTC; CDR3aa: CASSISGVPYEQYF
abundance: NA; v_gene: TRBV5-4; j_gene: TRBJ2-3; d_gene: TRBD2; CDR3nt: TGTGCCAGCAGCCAACGAGTTTCGGGGGGAGTCACAGATACGCAGTATTTT; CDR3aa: CASSQRVSGGVTDTQYF
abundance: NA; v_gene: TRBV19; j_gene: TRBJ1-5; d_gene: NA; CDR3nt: TGTGCCAGTAGTATCCAGGGGTTGAGCAATCAGCCCCAGCATTTT; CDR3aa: CASSIQGLSNQPQHF
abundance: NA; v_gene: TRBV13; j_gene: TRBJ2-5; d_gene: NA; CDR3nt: TGTGCCAGCAGCACACAGGGACGGCGGACCCAGTACTTC; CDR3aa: CASSTQGRRTQYF
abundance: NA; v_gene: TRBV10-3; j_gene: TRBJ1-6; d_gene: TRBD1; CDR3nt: TGTGCCATCAGGACAGGGGACTCACCCCTCCACTTT; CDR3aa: CAIRTGDSPLHF
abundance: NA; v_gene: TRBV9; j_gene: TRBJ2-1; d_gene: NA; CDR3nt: TGTGCCAGCAGCGTATCTCCCGTGAGATACAATGAGCAGTTCTTC; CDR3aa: CASSVSPVRYNEQFF
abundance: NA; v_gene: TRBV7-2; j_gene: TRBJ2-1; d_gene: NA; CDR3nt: TGTGCCAGCAGCCCTAGGGCCTATAGGTATGAGCAGTTCTTC; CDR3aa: CASSPRAYRYEQFF
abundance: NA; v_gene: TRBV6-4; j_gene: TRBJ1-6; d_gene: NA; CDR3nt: TGTGCCAGCACCCCTTTGGTGGCCTGGTATAATTCACCCCTCCACTTT; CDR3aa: CASTPLVAWYNSPLHF
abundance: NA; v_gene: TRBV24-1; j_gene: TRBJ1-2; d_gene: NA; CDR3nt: TGTGCCACCAGTGATTCGACCCGGGGCTTCTATGGCTACACCTTC; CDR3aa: CATSDSTRGFYGYTF
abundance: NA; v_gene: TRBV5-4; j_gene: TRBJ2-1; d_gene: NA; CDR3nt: TGTGCCAGCAGCCCCAGGACCCTCTACAATGAGCAGTTCTTC; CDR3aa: CASSPRTLYNEQFF
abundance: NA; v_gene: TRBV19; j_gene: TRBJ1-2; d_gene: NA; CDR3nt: TGTGCCAGTAGTATTAAGGGCTATGGCTACACCTTC; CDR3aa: CASSIKGYGYTF
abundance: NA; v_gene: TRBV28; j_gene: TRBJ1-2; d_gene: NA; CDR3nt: TGTGCCAGCAGTTCCCAGCCTTCCTATGGCTACACCTTC; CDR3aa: CASSSQPSYGYTF
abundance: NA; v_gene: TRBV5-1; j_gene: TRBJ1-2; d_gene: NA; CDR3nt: TGCGCCAGCAGCTTGACCCAGGGAGGATATGGCTACACCTTC; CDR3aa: CASSLTQGGYGYTF
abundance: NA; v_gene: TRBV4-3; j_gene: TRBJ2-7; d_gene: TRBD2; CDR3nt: TGCGCCAGCAGCCTATCCGCCCGGGGGGTTTACGAGCAGTACTTC; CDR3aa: CASSLSARGVYEQYF
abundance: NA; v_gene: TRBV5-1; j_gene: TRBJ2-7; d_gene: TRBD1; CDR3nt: TGCGCCAGCAGCTTGGATTGGACAGGGTATTTTTACGAGCAGTACTTC; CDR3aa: CASSLDWTGYFYEQYF
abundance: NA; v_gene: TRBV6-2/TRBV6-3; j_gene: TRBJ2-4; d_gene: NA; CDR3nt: TGTGCCAGCAGTTACCCCCAGGGGCTCAAAAACATTCAGTACTTC; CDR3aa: CASSYPQGLKNIQYF
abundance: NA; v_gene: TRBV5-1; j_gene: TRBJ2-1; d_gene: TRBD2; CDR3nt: TGCGCCAGCAGCTTACAACCCGGGACTAGCGGGGGGGCCTCTAATGAGCAGTTCTTC; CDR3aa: CASSLQPGTSGGASNEQFF
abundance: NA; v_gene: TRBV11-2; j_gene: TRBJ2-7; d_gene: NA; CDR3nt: TGTGCCAGCAGCTTAAGGGTCGGGCCCTACGAGCAGTACTTC; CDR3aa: CASSLRVGPYEQYF
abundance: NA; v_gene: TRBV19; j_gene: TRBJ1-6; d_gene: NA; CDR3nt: TGTGCCAGTTCCCACTCTACAGGGACCAATTCACCCCTCCACTTT; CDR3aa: CASSHSTGTNSPLHF
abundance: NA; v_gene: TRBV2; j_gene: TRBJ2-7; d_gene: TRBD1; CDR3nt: TGTGCCAGCAGTGAAACAGGGGCCTACGAGCAGTACTTC; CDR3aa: CASSETGAYEQYF
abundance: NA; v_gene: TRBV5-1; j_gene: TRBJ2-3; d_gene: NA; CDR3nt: TGCGCCAGCAGCTTGGAGGGGCGCGGAGATACGCAGTATTTT; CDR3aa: CASSLEGRGDTQYF
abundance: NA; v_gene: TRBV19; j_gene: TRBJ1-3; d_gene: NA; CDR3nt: TGTGCCAGTACTACCACAGGGAGGGGAAACACCATATATTTT; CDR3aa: CASTTTGRGNTIYF
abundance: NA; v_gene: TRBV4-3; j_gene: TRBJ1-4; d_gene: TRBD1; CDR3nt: TGCGCCAGCAGCCAAGATCTTTTGACAGGGGGCGCCGGTAATGAAAAACTGTTTTTT; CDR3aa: CASSQDLLTGGAGNEKLFF
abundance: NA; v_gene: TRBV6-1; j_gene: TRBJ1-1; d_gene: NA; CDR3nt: TGTGCCAGCAGTGAAGTGGGTTGGGACACTGAAGCTTTCTTT; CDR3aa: CASSEVGWDTEAFF
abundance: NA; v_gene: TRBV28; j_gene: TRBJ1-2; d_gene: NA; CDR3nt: TGTGCCAGCAGGGGGGATTTAGGGCACCCCTATGGCTACACCTTC; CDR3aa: CASRGDLGHPYGYTF
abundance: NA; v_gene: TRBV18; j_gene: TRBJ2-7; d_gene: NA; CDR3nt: TGTGCCAGCTCACCAAGGACATTGAGCTCCTACGAGCAGTACTTC; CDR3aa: CASSPRTLSSYEQYF
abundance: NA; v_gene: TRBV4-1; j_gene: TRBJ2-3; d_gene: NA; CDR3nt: TGCGCCAGCAGCCAAGTTAATTGGGGCACAGATACGCAGTATTTT; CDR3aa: CASSQVNWGTDTQYF
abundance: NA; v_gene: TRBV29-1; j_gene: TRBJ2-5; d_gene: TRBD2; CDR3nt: TGCAGCGTCGGCGGGGGGATAGCGCACCAAGAGACCCAGTACTTC; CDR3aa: CSVGGGIAHQETQYF
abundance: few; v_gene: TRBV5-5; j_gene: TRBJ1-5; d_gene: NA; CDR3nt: TGTGCCAGCAGCTTGGGGCAGGTAGTGAATAGCAATCAGCCCCAGCATTTT; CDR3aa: CASSLGQVVNSNQPQHF
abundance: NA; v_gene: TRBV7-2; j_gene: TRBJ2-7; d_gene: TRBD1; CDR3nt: TGTGCCAGCACCCCGGACAGGGGGCGACACGAGCAGTACTTC; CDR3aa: CASTPDRGRHEQYF
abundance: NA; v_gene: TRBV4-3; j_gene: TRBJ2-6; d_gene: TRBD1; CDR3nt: TGCGCCAGCAGCCACCTGACAGGGGGAGGATCTGGGGCCAACGTCCTGACTTTC; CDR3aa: CASSHLTGGGSGANVLTF
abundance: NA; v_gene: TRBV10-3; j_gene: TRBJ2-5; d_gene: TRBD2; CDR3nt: TGTGCCATCTTTAGACTAGCGGGGGAAGAGACCCAGTACTTC; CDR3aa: CAIFRLAGEETQYF
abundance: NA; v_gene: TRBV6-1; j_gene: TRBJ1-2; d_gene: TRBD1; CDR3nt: TGTGCCAGCAGTGAGGACAGGGGGGCAGGTGGCTACACCTTC; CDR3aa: CASSEDRGAGGYTF
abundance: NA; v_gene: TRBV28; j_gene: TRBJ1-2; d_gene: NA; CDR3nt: TGTGCCAGCAGTCCCGGACAGAATAACTATGGCTACACCTTC; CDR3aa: CASSPGQNNYGYTF
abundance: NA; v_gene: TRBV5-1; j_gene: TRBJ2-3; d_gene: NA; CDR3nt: TGCGCCAGCAGCACCCTTAGGACTGACACAGATACGCAGTATTTT; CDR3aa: CASSTLRTDTDTQYF
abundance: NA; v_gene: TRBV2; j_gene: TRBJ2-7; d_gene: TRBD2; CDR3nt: TGTGCCAGCAGTGAACTAGCGGGGGTCGAGCAGTACTTC; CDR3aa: CASSELAGVEQYF
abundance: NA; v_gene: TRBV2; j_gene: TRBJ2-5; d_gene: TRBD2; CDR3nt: TGTGCCAGCAAGGCGCTAGCGGGGGTCCAAGAGACCCAGTACTTC; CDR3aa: CASKALAGVQETQYF
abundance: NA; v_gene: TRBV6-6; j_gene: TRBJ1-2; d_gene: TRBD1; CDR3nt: TGTGCCAGCAGTTCACAGGGGAATGGCTACACCTTC; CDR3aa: CASSSQGNGYTF
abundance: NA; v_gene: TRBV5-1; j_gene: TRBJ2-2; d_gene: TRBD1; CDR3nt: TGCGCCAGCAGACCCCCGGGACAGGGGAATACCGGGGAGCTGTTTTTT; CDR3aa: CASRPPGQGNTGELFF
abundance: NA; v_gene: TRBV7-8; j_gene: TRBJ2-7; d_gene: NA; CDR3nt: TGTGCCAGCCAAGAGAACCACGAGCAGTACTTC; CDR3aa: CASQENHEQYF
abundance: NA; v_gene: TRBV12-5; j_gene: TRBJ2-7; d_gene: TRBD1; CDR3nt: TGTGCTAGTGGTTTGGGACAGGGGAACTACGAGCAGTACTTC; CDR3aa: CASGLGQGNYEQYF
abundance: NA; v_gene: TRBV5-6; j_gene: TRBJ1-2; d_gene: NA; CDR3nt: TGTGCCAGCAGCTTTTACCAAGCCCGTGGGTATGGCTACACCTTC; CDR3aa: CASSFYQARGYGYTF
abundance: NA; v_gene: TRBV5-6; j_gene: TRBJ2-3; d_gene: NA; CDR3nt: TGTGCCAGCAGCCTAGTTGGCTCTCAGAGGTACACAGATACGCAGTATTTT; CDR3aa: CASSLVGSQRYTDTQYF
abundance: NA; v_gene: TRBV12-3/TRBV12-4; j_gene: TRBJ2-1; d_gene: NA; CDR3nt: TGTGCCAGCAGTTTATCCCCCGCAAGGGAGCAGTTCTTC; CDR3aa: CASSLSPAREQFF
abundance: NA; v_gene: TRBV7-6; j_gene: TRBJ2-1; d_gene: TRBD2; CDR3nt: TGTGCCAGCAGTCGAACTAGCGGGGGGGCCTCTTACAATGAGCAGTTCTTC; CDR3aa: CASSRTSGGASYNEQFF
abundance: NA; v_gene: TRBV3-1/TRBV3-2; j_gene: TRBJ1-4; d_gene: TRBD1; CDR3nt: TGTGCCAGCAGCCTTCGTCGGGACAGAAATGAAAAACTGTTTTTT; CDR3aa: CASSLRRDRNEKLFF
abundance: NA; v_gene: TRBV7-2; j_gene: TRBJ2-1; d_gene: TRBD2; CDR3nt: TGTGCCAGCAGCTTCACTAGCGGGGGGGTAGGTGAGCAGTTCTTC; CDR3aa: CASSFTSGGVGEQFF
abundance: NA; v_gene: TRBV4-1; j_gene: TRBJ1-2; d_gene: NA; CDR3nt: TGCGCCAGCAGCCAAGCGGGAGCTTATGGCTACACCTTC; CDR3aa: CASSQAGAYGYTF
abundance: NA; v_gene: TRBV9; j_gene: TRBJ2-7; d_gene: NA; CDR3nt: TGTGCCAGCAGCGTAGCGGGGGACGAGCAGTACTTC; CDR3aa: CASSVAGDEQYF
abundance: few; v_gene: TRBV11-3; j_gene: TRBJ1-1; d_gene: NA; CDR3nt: TGTGCCAGCAGCTCCCAATCTGGCACTGAAGCTTTCTTT; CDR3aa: CASSSQSGTEAFF
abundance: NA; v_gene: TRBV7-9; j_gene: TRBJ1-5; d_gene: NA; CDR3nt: TGTGCCAGCAGCTTAGCTCCCGCGGGACGGCTGATTAGCAATCAGCCCCAGCATTTT; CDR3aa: CASSLAPAGRLISNQPQHF